The 15 T cell receptor beta chains listed next were all sequenced from one sample in a study of blood T cell repertoires in COVID-19. TCRdb's table, derived via immunoSEQ multiplex PCR, lists solely in-frame clones and lacks some. Here the sample spans approximately 150,000 clones, about 85% being singletons. The sample comprised peripheral blood. These receptors were obtained from a woman aged 45-59 years with COVID-19, enrolled during active disease.

The genes are TRBV7-3 and TRBJ2-1, with 8 bases identical to TRBD2. Germline V gene sequence: CDR1 SGHTA, CDR2 FQGTGA. This CDR3 has 15 residues. V gave up 1 base and J gave up 9 bases; unmatched junction bases: 8. CDR3 coding DNA: TGTGCCAGCAGCTTAATCGGTAGCGGGGTCTCTGAGCAGTTCTTC. It yields the protein CASSLIGSGVSEQFF. Complete variable domain (other parts from reference TRBV7-3 and TRBJ2-1): GAGVSQTPSNKVTEKGKYVELRCDPISGHTALYWYRQSLGQGPEFLIYFQGTGAADDSGLPNDRFFAVRPEGSVSTLKIQRTERGDSAVYLCASSLIGSGVSEQFFGPGTRLTVL.

The chain has TRBV19 and TRBJ2-1, with 9 bases that match TRBD1. CDR1 and CDR2 from the germline V gene are LNHDA and SQIVND (reference sequence). With 4 bases clipped from V and 7 bases from J, the junction kept 5 bases outside the gene matches. The CDR3 is made up of 14 amino acids. The CDR3 is CASSTRQGVNEQFF. CDR3 nucleotide sequence: TGTGCCAGTAGTACGAGACAGGGGGTGAATGAGCAGTTCTTC.

The J gene is TRBJ1-2, the V gene TRBV28; 9 nucleotides line up with TRBD1. The CDR3 is 14 residues long. The ends lost 6 bases at V and 2 bases at J; junction bases unmatched: 4. Germline V gene sequence: CDR1 MDHEN, CDR2 SYDVKM. The CDR3 DNA sequence: TGTGCCAGCAGGCCCGGGACAGGGAACTATGGCTACACCTTC. As protein: CASRPGTGNYGYTF.

The chain uses TRBV4-1 and TRBJ2-3; 9 nucleotides line up with TRBD2. This CDR3 comprises 15 residues. Germline V CDR1 and CDR2: MGHRA, YSYEKL. The V and J ends lost 0 bases and 8 bases, in that order; junction bases with no gene match: 6. The CDR3 bases are TGCGCCAGCAGCCAAGAAACGGCGGGGGGGATTACGCAGTATTTT. It yields the protein CASSQETAGGITQYF.

The V and J genes are TRBV11-3 and TRBJ2-2, with D possibly matching TRBD1 (6 bases). CDR1 is SGHNT and CDR2 is YENEEA in the germline V gene. Trimming stripped 3 bases from V and 1 base from J, with 15 bases between. The CDR3 sequence is 17 residues long. CDR3: CASSLVMGAGNTGELFF. CDR3 sequence (DNA): TGTGCCAGCAGCTTGGTTATGGGGGCCGGGAACACCGGGGAGCTGTTTTTT.

The chain uses TRBV28 and TRBJ1-4, with D perhaps TRBD1 (5 bases). CDR1 MDHEN and CDR2 SYDVKM come from the germline V gene. V was shortened by 3 bases and J by 8 bases, with 10 bases between the two germline ends. CDR3 size: 13 residues. For the CDR3, the DNA is TGTGCCAGCAGTTTGCAGGGTTGGGAAAAACTGTTTTTT. Amino acid sequence: CASSLQGWEKLFF.

The CDR3 sequence: CASSTGSTEAFF. The CDR3 DNA reads as TGTGCCAGCAGCACAGGGTCCACTGAAGCTTTCTTT. The chain has TRBV2 and TRBJ1-1, with a tentative D call TRBD1 (6 bases). CDR3 length: 12 amino acids. V shed 6 bases and J shed 4 bases, with 9 bases lying between them. The germline CDR1 and CDR2 sequences are SNHLY and FYNNEI.

This clone was recorded once. The chain couples TRBV2 to TRBJ2-3, with D perhaps TRBD2 (6 bases). Trimming removed 3 bases at V and 8 bases at J, with 18 bases between. This CDR3 has 15 residues. The germline gives CDR1 SNHLY, CDR2 FYNNEI. The CDR3 DNA is TGTGCCAGCAGTGATAGTCAGGGAGGTTGGGGTACGCAGTATTTT. It encodes CASSDSQGGWGTQYF.

J is TRBJ2-1 and V is TRBV14; 8 nucleotides line up with TRBD1. The CDR3 consists of 15 residues. The germline V gene has CDR1 SGHDN and CDR2 FVKESK. Unmatched junction bases numbered 4, after V lost 4 bases and J lost 2 bases. The CDR3 bases are TGTGCCAGCAGCCCAATCAGGGGGCCCTACAATGAGCAGTTCTTC. This codes for CASSPIRGPYNEQFF. Based on the CDR3 plus reference TRBV14 and TRBJ2-1, the full variable domain is EAGVTQFPSHSVIEKGQTVTLRCDPISGHDNLYWYRRVMGKEIKFLLHFVKESKQDESGMPNNRFLAERTGGTYSTLKVQPAELEDSGVYFCASSPIRGPYNEQFFGPGTRLTVL.

The J gene is TRBJ2-5, the V gene TRBV27, with 7 bases aligning to TRBD2. The V and J ends lost 6 bases and 1 base, in that order; junction bases with no gene match: 17. The germline gives CDR1 MNHEY, CDR2 SMNVEV (reference sequence). The CDR3 covers 18 residues. CDR3 protein: CASSALAVSGATQETQYF. The CDR3 bases are TGTGCCAGCAGCGCTTTAGCAGTGAGCGGGGCTACCCAAGAGACCCAGTACTTC.

The J gene is TRBJ2-1, the V gene TRBV27; D is perhaps TRBD2 (5 bases). There are 15 residues in the CDR3. The V end lost 3 bases, the J end lost 3 bases, and 12 bases lay between the germline ends. CDR1 and CDR2 (germline): MNHEY, SMNVEV (reference sequence). CDR3 sequence: CASSFRGDFYNEQFF. The DNA for the CDR3 is TGTGCCAGCAGTTTTCGGGGTGATTTCTACAATGAGCAGTTCTTC.

This clone was seen more than once but under ten times. The chain recombines TRBV6-1 with TRBJ1-5; 9 bases line up with TRBD1. Germline loops: CDR1 MNHNS, CDR2 SASEGT. There are 16 residues in the CDR3. Trimming removed 3 bases from V and 4 bases from J; junction bases left unmatched: 7. As DNA, the CDR3 is TGTGCCAGCAGTGAGAGACAGGGGGTAGGGAATCAGCCCCAGCATTTT. It yields the protein CASSERQGVGNQPQHF.

The chain has TRBV6-5 and TRBJ1-4, with D unresolved. V was pared by 6 bases and J by 10 bases, with 9 bases between. CDR3 length: 11 amino acids. In germline, CDR1 is MNHEY, CDR2 SVGAGI. The CDR3 bases are TGTGCCAGCAGGGCTTATGGAAAACTGTTTTTT. Translation gives CASRAYGKLFF.

The chain carries TRBV27 and TRBJ2-5, with D maybe TRBD2 (6 bases). The germline CDR1 and CDR2 sequences are MNHEY and SMNVEV (reference sequence). The CDR3 loop spans 14 amino acids. V lost 4 bases, J lost 0 bases, and 9 bases lay in between. The CDR3 is CASSYSGNQETQYF. The DNA for the CDR3 is TGTGCCAGCAGTTATAGCGGAAACCAAGAGACCCAGTACTTC.

The chain combines TRBV6-1 with TRBJ2-1, with a possible D match to TRBD1 (7 bases). The CDR3 extends over 17 amino acids. Germline-derived CDR1 and CDR2 are MNHNS and SASEGT. V dropped 1 base and J dropped 3 bases, with 16 bases sitting between them. The CDR3 here is CASSEDGGAGGYNEQFF. The CDR3 DNA follows: TGTGCCAGCAGTGAAGATGGCGGGGCAGGGGGCTACAATGAGCAGTTCTTC.